Detailed here is one T cell receptor (beta chain). This receptor's antigen is unknown. No base quality values were provided; no much bigger clone lies one nucleotide off. The immunoSEQ Assay, a bias-controlled multiplex PCR, was used to amplify TCRbeta CDR3 regions from genomic DNA. Regarding the original processing steps: The number of nucleated cells in each sample was estimated from the amplification of reference gene primers within the assay. To quantify the absolute abundance of each unique TCRbeta CDR3 rearrangement, sequence reads were collapsed and filtered. For each sample, productive Simpson clonality was calculated as the square root of Simpson's diversity index across productive rearrangements. The table was pulled from immuneACCESS by TCRdb, which kept in-frame rearrangements only. Such tables lose some clones; where checked, under half of the loss comes from unresolved V genes, and the rest has no known cause. Clonal size and the V and J genes are those of that table, whereas D and trimming came from the DNA. The sample data list tens of thousands of clones, and 80% to 90% of these were observed just once. The top ten clones comprise roughly 9.8% of the sample.

Whole blood was collected in K2EDTA tubes by collaborating institutions according to the institutions' own protocols. For TCRbeta analysis, collaborator samples were shipped as frozen whole blood, as isolated PBMCs, or as DNA extracted from either sample type. This sample was included in a study of blood T cell repertoires in COVID-19 (dated by TCRdb to about 2020). At the level of the whole study: Samples covering the acute and convalescent phases of COVID-19 were provided by collaborators in the United States, Italy and Spain. The material from the prospective study consisted of cDNA or gDNA derived from T cells, B-cell-depleted T cells, or PBMCs. Deeply sampled blood TCRbeta repertoires from subjects exposed to, actively infected with, or recovered from COVID-19 were included in the dataset. The repertoires were released in a freely available public database meant as a resource for research on the immune response to SARS-CoV-2. Samples came from the ongoing ImmuneRACE study (first 160 participants) plus 1,254 subjects from 6 global collaborators. Sample metadata almost always included a de-identified subject ID, COVID-19 status, age in years and sex. Where available, HLA class I and class II types were taken from metadata supplied by the sample provider and were not determined by assay-based typing.

The paper as a whole reports these results and caveats: The quantity of clinical and demographic metadata differed by source and by participant and was supplied without curation.

V lost 2 bases and J lost 0 bases, and the count of bases not matched to a germline gene is 11. Taken from the germline V gene (reference sequence), the CDR1 and CDR2 loops are SEHNR and FQNEAQ. Inclusive of the bounding cysteine and phenylalanine, the CDR3 is 18 residues long. Of the read, only the CDR3 DNA is kept; its 54 bases are in frame from base 1. Material: peripheral blood. The rearranged segments are TRBV7-9 and TRBJ2-3, with 7 middle bases fitting TRBD2. This receptor was taken from a human donor in a cohort sampled during active COVID-19. The CDR3 region has the sequence CASSLRASGTASTDTQYF. The DNA is as follows: TGTGCCAGCAGCTTAAGGGCTAGCGGAACAGCTAGCACAGATACGCAGTATTTT.